This passage covers 23 T cell receptor beta chains from one sample sequenced in a study of T cell changes during pregnancy in multiple sclerosis. Method: immunoSEQ multiplex PCR; TCRdb's copy keeps in-frame clones and lacks some. Among 45,000 to 70,000 clones, approximately 90% were seen once, and the ten largest hold 2.5% to 3.5%. Sequenced material: peripheral blood, taken in the third trimester of pregnancy. The receptors here all came from a female donor in good health, enrolled as a control in a pregnancy study.

The V gene is TRBV6-1, the J gene TRBJ2-1; D gene unclear. CDR1 is MNHNS and CDR2 is SASEGT in the germline V gene. This CDR3 is built from 12 residues. V gave up 2 bases and J gave up 8 bases, with 7 bases separating them. CDR3 sequence: CASSERTYEQFF. The CDR3 bases are TGTGCCAGCAGTGAAAGAACTTATGAGCAGTTCTTC.

The chain joins TRBV6-5 to TRBJ1-4, with TRBD1 as a possible D gene (6 bases). Germline V gene lookup returns CDR1 MNHEY and CDR2 SVGAGI. Trimming took off 5 bases at V and 7 bases at J, with 17 bases between the two ends. The CDR3 runs 15 residues. CDR3 region: CASSPEGVYVEKLFF. CDR3 nucleotide sequence: TGTGCCAGCAGTCCCGAGGGGGTTTATGTTGAAAAACTGTTTTTT.

V is TRBV19 and J is TRBJ1-1; TRBD1 matches at 7 bases. Germline V lookup: CDR1 LNHDA, CDR2 SQIVND (reference sequence). Trimming cost V 5 bases and J 3 bases; bases outside gene matches: 9. CDR3 length: 15 amino acids. CDR3 nucleotide sequence: TGTGCCAGTAGTCCTCAGACAGGGTTGCACACTGAAGCTTTCTTT. Amino acids: CASSPQTGLHTEAFF.

The rearrangement uses TRBV2 and TRBJ2-3; D is perhaps TRBD1 (5 bases). V lost 5 bases and J 2 bases, leaving 14 bases between the germline ends. The CDR3 contains 15 residues. Germline V gene lookup returns CDR1 SNHLY and CDR2 FYNNEI. CDR3 residues: CASSTDSPHTDTQYF. The CDR3 DNA reads TGTGCCAGCAGTACCGACAGCCCCCACACAGATACGCAGTATTTT.

The sample holds one count of this clone. The chain has TRBV10-3 and TRBJ1-1; a weak D match, TRBD1 (5 bases). V was shortened by 3 bases and J by 4 bases, with 15 bases between the two germline ends. CDR1 is ENHRY and CDR2 is SYGVKD in the germline V gene. CDR3 length: 15 residues. The CDR3 bases are TGTGCCATCAGTGAATGGGGCAGCGGGGTCACTGAAGCTTTCTTT. Protein: CAISEWGSGVTEAFF.

Here the CDR3 reads CASSFGGSRTDTQYF. CDR3 nucleotides: TGTGCCAGCAGCTTTGGGGGGTCACGCACAGATACGCAGTATTTT. The chain carries TRBV7-2 and TRBJ2-3; D is perhaps TRBD2 (6 bases). V was trimmed by 3 bases and J by 1 base, leaving 11 bases between them. Germline V gives CDR1 SGHTA, CDR2 FQGNSA. CDR3 length: 15 residues. Full variable domain (outside the CDR3, taken from reference TRBV7-2 and TRBJ2-3): GAGVSQSPSNKVTEKGKDVELRCDPISGHTALYWYRQSLGQGLEFLIYFQGNSAPDKSGLPSDRFSAERTGGSVSTLTIQRTQQEDSAVYLCASSFGGSRTDTQYFGPGTRLTVL.

This clone has only a few counts. V gene TRBV7-6 combines with J gene TRBJ2-1, with D hard to call. The germline V and J ends were trimmed by 0 bases and 6 bases, with 6 bases remaining between them. Germline values: CDR1 SGHVS, CDR2 FNYEAQ. The CDR3 spans 13 residues. DNA of the CDR3: TGTGCCAGCAGCTTAGCGCTAGGCAATGAGCAGTTCTTC. Its protein product is CASSLALGNEQFF. Looking up the rest from reference TRBV7-6 and TRBJ2-1 gives the full variable domain: GAGVSQSPRYKVTKRGQDVALRCDPISGHVSLYWYRQALGQGPEFLTYFNYEAQQDKSGLPNDRFSAERPEGSISTLTIQRTEQRDSAMYRCASSLALGNEQFFGPGTRLTVL.

The chain recombines TRBV7-9 with TRBJ2-7, with a tentative D call TRBD2 (7 bases). The ends were cut back, 1 base at V and 3 bases at J, with 19 bases in the middle. In germline, CDR1 is SEHNR, CDR2 FQNEAQ (reference sequence). This CDR3 spans 17 amino acids. CDR3 in DNA: TGTGCCAGCAGCTTAGGGGAGCACGGGGGGCAAGACTACGAGCAGTACTTC. Translating gives CASSLGEHGGQDYEQYF. The full variable domain, with the rest looked up from reference TRBV7-9 and TRBJ2-7, is DTGVSQNPRHKITKRGQNVTFRCDPISEHNRLYWYRQTLGQGPEFLTYFQNEAQLEKSRLLSDRFSAERPKGSFSTLEIQRTEQGDSAMYLCASSLGEHGGQDYEQYFGPGTRLTVT.

The chain's CDR3 is CASSSGQWTEAFF. In DNA form, the CDR3 reads TGTGCCAGCAGCTCAGGACAGTGGACTGAAGCTTTCTTT. The genes are TRBV5-4 and TRBJ1-1, with D perhaps TRBD1 (6 bases). V lost 3 bases and J 5 bases, leaving 11 bases between the germline ends. CDR1 SGHNT and CDR2 YYREEE come from the germline V gene (reference sequence). This CDR3 has 13 residues.

The chain uses TRBV25-1 and TRBJ2-3; 7 nucleotides line up with TRBD2. With V trimmed by 5 bases and J by 4 bases, 9 bases remained unmatched. The germline V gene has CDR1 MGHDK and CDR2 SYGVNS. The CDR3 has 15 amino acids. DNA for the CDR3: TGTGCCAGCAGTAACCCTACGGGAGGAGCAGATACGCAGTATTTT. As protein: CASSNPTGGADTQYF.

The chain combines TRBV11-3 with TRBJ2-1; TRBD2 might be the D (6 bases). The CDR3 contains 16 residues. CDR1 and CDR2 (germline): SGHNT, YENEEA. Trimming stripped 2 bases from V and 2 bases from J, with 13 bases between. The CDR3 DNA reads TGTGCCAGCAGCTTACGGGGCGGGAACCCCTACAATGAGCAGTTCTTC. Protein: CASSLRGGNPYNEQFF.

V is TRBV27 and J is TRBJ2-2, with D perhaps matching TRBD2 (5 bases). The germline V gene encodes CDR1 MNHEY and CDR2 SMNVEV (reference sequence). Trimming cost V 5 bases and J 1 base, with 8 bases left between them. This CDR3 comprises 14 residues. CDR3: CASSPGLNTGELFF. The DNA for the CDR3 is TGTGCCAGCAGTCCCGGACTGAACACCGGGGAGCTGTTTTTT.

The V gene is TRBV11-3, the J gene TRBJ1-2; TRBD1 matches 9 bases. Germline V gene lookup returns CDR1 SGHNT and CDR2 YENEEA. The CDR3 covers 14 residues. V trimming: 0 bases; J trimming: 7 bases; junction bases outside the gene matches: 3. The CDR3 coding sequence is TGTGCCAGCAGCTTAGATGGGACAGGGACTGGCTACACCTTC. This encodes CASSLDGTGTGYTF.

CDR3 region: CASSQQGTDTQYF. The CDR3 nucleotides read TGTGCCAGCAGCCAACAGGGCACAGATACGCAGTATTTT. This chain joins TRBV11-3 and TRBJ2-3; tentatively, D is TRBD1 (5 bases). The CDR3 is made up of 13 amino acids. Germline CDR1 SGHNT, CDR2 YENEEA. Trimming left V 5 bases short and J 1 base short, with 7 bases between.

The chain carries TRBV6-1 and TRBJ1-5; TRBD1 aligns across 9 bases. CDR3 length: 15 residues. Germline V lookup: CDR1 MNHNS, CDR2 SASEGT. V shed 4 bases and J 1 base; nucleotides not matched to a gene: 2. Here the CDR3 reads CASSADRGSNQPQHF. In nucleotides, the CDR3 is TGTGCCAGCAGTGCCGACAGGGGGAGCAATCAGCCCCAGCATTTT.

This clone was seen only once. The chain joins TRBV5-1 to TRBJ2-5, with D possibly being TRBD1 (5 bases). CDR3 length: 15 residues. Trimming took off 0 bases at V and 5 bases at J, with 14 bases between the two ends. Germline CDR1 SGHRS, CDR2 YFSETQ. The chain's CDR3 is CASSLVSQKGETQYF. CDR3 in DNA: TGCGCCAGCAGCTTGGTCAGTCAAAAGGGGGAGACCCAGTACTTC.

The chain has TRBV9 and TRBJ2-5; D perhaps matches TRBD2 (5 bases). Germline V gene lookup returns CDR1 SGDLS and CDR2 YYNGEE. Trimming removed 0 bases from V and 4 bases from J, with 16 bases in between. This CDR3 spans 16 amino acids. DNA for the CDR3: TGTGCCAGCAGCGTAGGGGCGGGCAATTTGGGAGAGACCCAGTACTTC. Its protein is CASSVGAGNLGETQYF.

This chain joins TRBV7-8 and TRBJ2-5; 8 nucleotides align to TRBD2. The CDR3 sequence is 14 residues long. Looked up from germline, CDR1 is SGHVS and CDR2 is FQNEAQ. The ends lost 4 bases at V and 5 bases at J; junction bases unmatched: 6. CDR3 coding DNA: TGTGCCAGCAGCTCAAATCCTAGCGGGGAGACCCAGTACTTC. It encodes CASSSNPSGETQYF. Full variable domain (remainder filled in from reference TRBV7-8 and TRBJ2-5): GAGVSQSPRYKVAKRGQDVALRCDPISGHVSLFWYQQALGQGPEFLTYFQNEAQLDKSGLPSDRFFAERPEGSVSTLKIQRTQQEDSAVYLCASSSNPSGETQYFGPGTRLLVL.

V gene TRBV4-3 combines with J gene TRBJ1-4; D is undetermined. Trimming removed 2 bases from V and 8 bases from J, with 12 bases in between. CDR1 is LGHNA and CDR2 is YSLEER in the germline V gene. This CDR3 is built from 14 residues. CDR3 in DNA: TGCGCCAGCAGCCAACGAGGGCCGAGCGAAAAACTGTTTTTT. Protein product: CASSQRGPSEKLFF.

The chain is built from TRBV29-1 and TRBJ2-2, with a possible D match to TRBD1 (6 bases). The CDR3 consists of 13 residues. Germline CDR1 and CDR2: SQVTM and ANQGSEA. Trimming cost V 7 bases and J 1 base, with 10 bases left between them. The CDR3 nucleotides are TGCAGCGCCCGGACAGTGAACACCGGGGAGCTGTTTTTT. It is translated as CSARTVNTGELFF.

V usage is TRBV7-9 and J usage is TRBJ2-2; 8 bases fit TRBD1. V trimming: 4 bases; J trimming: 6 bases; junction bases outside the gene matches: 7. This CDR3 is 15 amino acids long. Looked up from germline, CDR1 is SEHNR and CDR2 is FQNEAQ (reference sequence). The CDR3 here is CASSSPLTGAGELFF. The CDR3 bases are TGTGCCAGCAGCTCCCCACTGACAGGGGCCGGGGAGCTGTTTTTT.

The chain recombines TRBV6-6 with TRBJ1-3; D unresolved. V was trimmed by 3 bases and J by 1 base, leaving 10 bases between them. The CDR3 length is 15 residues. CDR1 and CDR2 (germline): MNHNY, SVGAGI (reference sequence). CDR3 loop: CASSYSGRSGNTIYF. The CDR3 region has the DNA TGTGCCAGCAGTTATTCGGGGAGGTCTGGAAACACCATATATTTT.

This clone was detected only once. The V and J genes are TRBV29-1 and TRBJ2-7, with 10 bases aligning to TRBD1. With V trimmed by 5 bases and J by 4 bases, 11 bases remained unmatched. Germline V gene lookup returns CDR1 SQVTM and CDR2 ANQGSEA. The CDR3 extends over 15 amino acids. CDR3 nucleotides: TGCAGCGTTCATGTACCGGGACAGGGGTTTTACGAGCAGTACTTC. This gives the protein CSVHVPGQGFYEQYF.